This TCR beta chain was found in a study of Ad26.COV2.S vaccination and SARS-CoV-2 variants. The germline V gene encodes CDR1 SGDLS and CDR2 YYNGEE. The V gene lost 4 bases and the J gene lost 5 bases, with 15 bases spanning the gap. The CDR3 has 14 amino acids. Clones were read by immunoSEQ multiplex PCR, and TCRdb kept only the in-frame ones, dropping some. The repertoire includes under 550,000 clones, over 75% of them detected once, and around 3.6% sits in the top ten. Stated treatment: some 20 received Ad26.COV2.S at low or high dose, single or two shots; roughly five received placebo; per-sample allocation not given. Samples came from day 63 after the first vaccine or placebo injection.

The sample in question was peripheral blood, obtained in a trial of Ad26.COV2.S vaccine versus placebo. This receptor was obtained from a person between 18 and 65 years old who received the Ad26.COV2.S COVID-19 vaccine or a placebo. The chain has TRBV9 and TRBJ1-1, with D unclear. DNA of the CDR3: TGTGCCAGCAGCCCCTGGGAGGGAGGGACTGAAGCTTTCTTT. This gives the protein CASSPWEGGTEAFF.